This T cell receptor (beta chain) was obtained from a study of stem cell transplantation in POMP-related autoinflammatory disease. Clones were read by immunoSEQ multiplex PCR, and TCRdb kept only the in-frame ones, dropping some. The sample yields 25,000 to 40,000 clones, 80% to 90% seen once. On this clone: Its antigen remains unknown.

The germline gives CDR1 SGHRS, CDR2 YFSETQ. V shed 2 bases and J 3 bases; nucleotides not matched to a gene: 2. The length of the CDR3 is 14 residues. Study-level findings and limits: Across all analyzed T-cell subsets, patients with PRAID tended toward reduced diversity and increased clonality.

The source material was CD4+ T cells from PBMCs, sampled before stem cell transplantation. This sequence joins TRBV5-1 and TRBJ2-7; 10 nucleotides match TRBD1. This clonotype was obtained from a human donor with POMP-related autoinflammation and immune dysregulation (PRAID). The CDR3 region is CASSFGDRGYEQYF. For the CDR3, the DNA is TGCGCCAGCAGCTTTGGGGACAGGGGCTACGAGCAGTACTTC.